A single TCR beta chain is shown here with its context. Trimming removed 4 bases from V and 4 bases from J, with 5 bases in between. Looked up from germline, CDR1 is SGHRS and CDR2 is YFSETQ. The CDR3 consists of 11 residues. The source of the sample is a study of radiotherapy plus CTLA-4 blockade in lung cancer. The repertoire was sequenced with immunoSEQ multiplex PCR; TCRdb's copy has only in-frame clones and lacks some. The repertoire holds about 120,000 clones, with 85% to 90% as singletons. Patients had chemo-refractory metastatic non-small-cell lung cancer and received focal radiation plus CTLA-4 blockade that used ipilimumab.

Specimen: peripheral blood, collected from a patient treated with radiotherapy plus ipilimumab. The chain combines TRBV5-1 with TRBJ1-1; D not certain. The source of this sequence is a human donor with non-small cell lung cancer that progressed on radiotherapy plus ipilimumab. CDR3 in amino acids: CASSGSTEAFF. The CDR3 nucleotides read TGCGCCAGCAGCGGGAGCACTGAAGCTTTCTTT. Looking up the rest from reference TRBV5-1 and TRBJ1-1 gives the full variable domain: KAGVTQTPRYLIKTRGQQVTLSCSPISGHRSVSWYQQTPGQGLQFLFEYFSETQRNKGNFPGRFSGRQFSNSRSEMNVSTLELGDSALYLCASSGSTEAFFGQGTRLTVV.